This note documents a single T cell receptor beta chain sequence. These data come from a study of shared clonotypes between healthy human individuals. The protocol was immunoSEQ multiplex PCR, while the TCRdb copy is restricted to in-frame clones and leaves out a portion. The top ten clones hold about 0.34% of a sample with over a million clones, roughly 98.5% of them seen once. The CDR3 spans 14 residues. V was pared by 5 bases and J by 8 bases, with 15 bases between. Germline V CDR1 and CDR2: MGHDK, SYGVNS. The sequenced sample was naive CD4+ T cells sorted from blood. Described subset: CD45RA+ positively selected. This chain joins TRBV25-1 and TRBJ1-4; D is possibly TRBD1 (5 bases). The origin of this receptor is a man aged 25 to 40 in good health. Here the CDR3 DNA reads TGTGCCAGCAGTATATCCGGAAGGGACGAAAAACTGTTTTTT. This translates into CASSISGRDEKLFF.